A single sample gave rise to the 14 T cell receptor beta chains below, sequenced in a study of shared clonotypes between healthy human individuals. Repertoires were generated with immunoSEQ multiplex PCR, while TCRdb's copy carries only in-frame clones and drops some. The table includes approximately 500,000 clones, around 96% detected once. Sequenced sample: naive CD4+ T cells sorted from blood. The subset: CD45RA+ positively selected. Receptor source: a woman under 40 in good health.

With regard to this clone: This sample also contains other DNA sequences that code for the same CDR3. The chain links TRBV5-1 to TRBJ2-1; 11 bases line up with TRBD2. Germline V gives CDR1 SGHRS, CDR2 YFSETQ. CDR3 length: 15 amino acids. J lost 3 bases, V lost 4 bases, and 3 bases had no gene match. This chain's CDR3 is CASSLGTSGYNEQFF. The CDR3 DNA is TGCGCCAGCAGCCTCGGGACTAGCGGCTACAATGAGCAGTTCTTC.

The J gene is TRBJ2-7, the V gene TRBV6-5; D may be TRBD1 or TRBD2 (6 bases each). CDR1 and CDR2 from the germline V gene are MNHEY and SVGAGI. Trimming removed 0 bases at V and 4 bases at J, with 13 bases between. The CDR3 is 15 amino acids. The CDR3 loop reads CASSYSTGGRYEQYF. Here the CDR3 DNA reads TGTGCCAGCAGTTACTCGACCGGGGGCAGGTACGAGCAGTACTTC.

The CDR3 DNA follows: TGTGCCAGCAGCTTAGGTCTAGCGGGAGTGGGCACCGGGGAGCTGTTTTTT. Its protein is CASSLGLAGVGTGELFF. This chain uses TRBV11-3 with TRBJ2-2, with 10 bases aligning to TRBD2. V was clipped by 1 base and J by 4 bases; unmatched bases: 6. This CDR3 is 17 amino acids long. Germline CDR1 reads SGHNT; CDR2 reads YENEEA.

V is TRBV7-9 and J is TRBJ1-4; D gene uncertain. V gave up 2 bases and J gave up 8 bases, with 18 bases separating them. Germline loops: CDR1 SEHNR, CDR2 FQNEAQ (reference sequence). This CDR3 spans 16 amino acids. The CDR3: CASSLLPATGGEKLFF. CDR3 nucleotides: TGTGCCAGCAGCTTACTTCCGGCTACGGGAGGGGAAAAACTGTTTTTT.

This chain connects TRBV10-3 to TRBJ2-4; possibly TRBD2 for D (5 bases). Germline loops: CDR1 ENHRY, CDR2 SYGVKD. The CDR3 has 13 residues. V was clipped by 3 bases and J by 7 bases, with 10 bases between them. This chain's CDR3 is CAISEPGWNIQYF. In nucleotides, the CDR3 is TGTGCCATCAGTGAACCGGGGTGGAACATTCAGTACTTC.

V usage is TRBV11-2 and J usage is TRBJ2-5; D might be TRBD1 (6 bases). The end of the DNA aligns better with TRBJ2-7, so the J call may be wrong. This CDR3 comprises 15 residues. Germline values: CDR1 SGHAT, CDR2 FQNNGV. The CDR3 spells CASSSQGLPSYEQYF. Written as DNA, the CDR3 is TGTGCCAGCAGCTCCCAGGGGTTGCCCTCCTACGAGCAGTACTTC.

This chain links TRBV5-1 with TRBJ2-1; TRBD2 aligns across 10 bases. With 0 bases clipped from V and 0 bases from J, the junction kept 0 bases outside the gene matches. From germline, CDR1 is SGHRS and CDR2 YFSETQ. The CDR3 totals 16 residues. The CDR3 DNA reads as TGCGCCAGCAGCTTGGGACTAGCGGGCTCCTACAATGAGCAGTTCTTC. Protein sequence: CASSLGLAGSYNEQFF.

CDR3 sequence (DNA): TGTGCCACCAGCAAGAACAATGAGCAGTTCTTC. It yields the protein CATSKNNEQFF. The chain uses TRBV15 and TRBJ2-1; D remains ambiguous. This CDR3 region has 11 residues. Germline V gives CDR1 LNHNV, CDR2 YYDKDF (reference sequence). V lost 4 bases and J 5 bases, leaving 3 bases between the germline ends.

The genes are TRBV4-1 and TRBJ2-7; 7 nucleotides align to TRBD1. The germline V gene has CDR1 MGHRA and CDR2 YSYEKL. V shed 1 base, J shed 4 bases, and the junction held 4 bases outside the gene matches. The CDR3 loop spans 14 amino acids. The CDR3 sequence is CASSQGDRVYEQYF. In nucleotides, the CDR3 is TGCGCCAGCAGCCAAGGGGACAGAGTTTACGAGCAGTACTTC.

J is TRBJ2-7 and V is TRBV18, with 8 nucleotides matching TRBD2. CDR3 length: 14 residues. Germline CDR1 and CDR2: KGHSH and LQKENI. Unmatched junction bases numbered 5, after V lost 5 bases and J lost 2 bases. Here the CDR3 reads CASSGSGTPYEQYF. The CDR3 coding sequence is TGTGCCAGCTCAGGTAGCGGGACGCCCTACGAGCAGTACTTC.

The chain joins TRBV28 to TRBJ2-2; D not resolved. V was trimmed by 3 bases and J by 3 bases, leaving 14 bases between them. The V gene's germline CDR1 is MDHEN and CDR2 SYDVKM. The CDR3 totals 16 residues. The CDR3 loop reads CASSFSVSLDTGELFF. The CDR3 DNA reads TGTGCCAGCAGTTTTTCAGTGAGCCTTGACACCGGGGAGCTGTTTTTT.

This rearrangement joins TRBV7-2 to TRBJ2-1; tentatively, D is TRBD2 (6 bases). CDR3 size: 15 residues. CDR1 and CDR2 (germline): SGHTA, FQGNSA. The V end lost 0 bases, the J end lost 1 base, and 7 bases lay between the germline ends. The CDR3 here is CASSLAAGSYNEQFF. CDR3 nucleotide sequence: TGTGCCAGCAGCTTAGCGGCGGGATCCTACAATGAGCAGTTCTTC. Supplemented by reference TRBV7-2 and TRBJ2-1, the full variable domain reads GAGVSQSPSNKVTEKGKDVELRCDPISGHTALYWYRQSLGQGLEFLIYFQGNSAPDKSGLPSDRFSAERTGGSVSTLTIQRTQQEDSAVYLCASSLAAGSYNEQFFGPGTRLTVL.

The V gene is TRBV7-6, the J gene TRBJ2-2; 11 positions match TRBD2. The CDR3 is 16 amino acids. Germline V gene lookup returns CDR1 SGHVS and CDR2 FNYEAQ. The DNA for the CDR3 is TGTGCTACGGGGCTAGCGGGAGGCCTCGACACCGGGGAGCTGTTTTTT. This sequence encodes CATGLAGGLDTGELFF.

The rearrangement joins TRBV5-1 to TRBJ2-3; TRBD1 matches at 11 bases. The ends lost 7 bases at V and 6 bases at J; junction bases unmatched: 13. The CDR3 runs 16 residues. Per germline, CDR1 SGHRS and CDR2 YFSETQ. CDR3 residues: CASWDRTGTGGDTQYF. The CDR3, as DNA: TGCGCCAGCTGGGACCGCACCGGGACAGGGGGGGATACGCAGTATTTT. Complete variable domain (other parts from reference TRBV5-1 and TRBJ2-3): KAGVTQTPRYLIKTRGQQVTLSCSPISGHRSVSWYQQTPGQGLQFLFEYFSETQRNKGNFPGRFSGRQFSNSRSEMNVSTLELGDSALYLCASWDRTGTGGDTQYFGPGTRLTVL.